This T cell receptor (beta chain) emerged from a study of blood T cell repertoires in COVID-19 (dated by TCRdb to 2019 to 2021). About the study as a whole: Collaborator samples came from the United States, Italy and Spain and covered acute and convalescent phases of COVID-19. The material from the prospective study consisted of cDNA or gDNA derived from T cells, B-cell-depleted T cells, or PBMCs. The samples were drawn from two sources: the first 160 participants of the ongoing ImmuneRACE study, and 950 to 1,500 subjects contributed by 6 global collaborators. Where available, HLA class I and class II types were taken from metadata supplied by the sample provider and were not determined by assay-based typing. The repertoires were released in a freely available public database meant as a resource for research on the immune response to SARS-CoV-2. The dataset comprised deeply sampled blood TCRbeta repertoires from subjects exposed to, actively infected with, or recovered from COVID-19. A de-identified subject ID, COVID-19 status, age in years and sex were almost always included in the sample metadata. Broader findings and caveats from the paper: How much clinical and demographic metadata was included differed by source and by participant, and the metadata was provided uncurated.

Points on this clone: Its antigen target is currently unknown. No much larger clonotype is one base removed from it; base qualities were not supplied.

TCRbeta CDR3 regions were amplified from genomic DNA using the immunoSEQ Assay, a bias-controlled multiplex PCR. On the study's bioinformatics: The number of nucleated cells in each sample was estimated by amplification of reference gene primers within the assay. To quantify the absolute abundance of each unique TCRbeta CDR3 rearrangement, sequence reads were collapsed and filtered. Productive Simpson clonality was computed per sample as the square root of Simpson's diversity index over productive rearrangements. In TCRdb, the immuneACCESS table is reduced to in-frame sequences with V and J assigned. These tables do not hold every clone; where another copy was compared, an unresolved V gene accounts for under half, and the others remain unexplained. V and J calls and clone size are as listed in that table; D and trimming were resolved from the DNA. The sample yields hundreds of thousands of clones; approximately 85% were counted once. Roughly 0.8% of the sample comes from the top ten.

Trimming leaves V shorter by 2 bases and J shorter by 7 bases, with the junction holding 10 bases beyond the gene matches. According to the germline V gene (reference sequence), CDR1 reads LNHNV and CDR2 reads YYDKDF. Inclusive of the bounding cysteine and phenylalanine, the CDR3 is 15 residues long. The CDR3 DNA has 45 bases and is translated from base 1. Collaborating institutions collected whole blood in K2EDTA tubes following their own protocols. For TCRbeta analysis, collaborators shipped samples in one of three forms: frozen whole blood, isolated PBMCs, or DNA extracted from either of those sample types.

The receptor was isolated from a woman aged 25 to 45 with acute or convalescent COVID-19. The specimen sequenced was peripheral blood. Rearrangement joined TRBV15 to TRBJ1-2, with 7 central nucleotides matching TRBD1. The bases are TGTGCCACCAGCAGAAGCCCTGACAGGGACGGTGGCTACACCTTC. Its protein is CATSRSPDRDGGYTF.